The 4 T cell receptor beta chains given below trace back to one sample, sequenced in a study of cytomegalovirus exposure and HLA in healthy donors. Amplification used 60 Vbeta primers and 13 Jbeta primers. Data came from immunoSEQ multiplex PCR; TCRdb stores just in-frame clones and leaves some out. The table records some 150,000 clones, 64% of them present only once. The sample was PBMCs. The receptors derive from a woman aged 25-40 years in good health and CMV-seropositive.

The rearrangement links TRBV5-5 to TRBJ2-7; 9 bases match TRBD1. The CDR3 contains 15 residues. In germline, CDR1 is SGHKS, CDR2 YYEKEE (reference sequence). Trimming at V came to 4 bases and at J to 3 bases, leaving 8 bases not matched to a gene. CDR3: CASSTQQGAVYEQYF. The CDR3 DNA follows: TGTGCCAGCAGCACCCAACAGGGGGCGGTCTACGAGCAGTACTTC.

The chain uses TRBV6-5 and TRBJ2-7; no definite D call. This CDR3 comprises 13 residues. The V and J ends lost 6 bases and 6 bases respectively, with 15 bases between them. Germline V gives CDR1 MNHEY, CDR2 SVGAGI. CDR3 sequence reads: CASSLSLRTEQYF. The DNA of the CDR3 is TGTGCCAGCAGCCTAAGCTTAAGAACCGAGCAGTACTTC.

This sequence joins TRBV9 and TRBJ1-1; perhaps TRBD1 as D (5 bases). The V gene lost 0 bases and the J gene lost 0 bases, with 15 bases spanning the gap. Germline V gives CDR1 SGDLS, CDR2 YYNGEE. CDR3 length: 17 amino acids. This CDR3 reads CASSVGGGRLMNTEAFF. The CDR3 DNA sequence: TGTGCCAGCAGCGTAGGGGGCGGGAGGCTTATGAACACTGAAGCTTTCTTT.

This clone was seen only a few times. The V gene is TRBV10-1, the J gene TRBJ2-2, with a tentative D call TRBD1 (5 bases). Germline assignment: CDR1 WNHNN and CDR2 SYGVQD (reference sequence). The germline V and J ends were trimmed by 5 bases and 3 bases, with 7 bases remaining between them. CDR3 length: 13 amino acids. The DNA of the CDR3 is TGCGCCAGCAGTAGACAGTACACCGGGGAGCTGTTTTTT. This translates into CASSRQYTGELFF.